The 5 T cell receptor beta chains below all came from one sample that was sequenced in a study of regulatory T cells in long-lasting Graves disease. As to time point: persistent/refractory GD, antithyroid drugs over 5 years with positive TRAb. Extracted RNA from PBMCs served as the source of the TCR library. The TCR beta library used iRepertoire HTBI primers with Arm-PCR amplification of CDR3. TCRdb re-called the multiplex PCR reads with MiXCR, one entry per CDR3 protein. The sample includes about 470,000 distinct CDR3 sequences, 20% to 25% of them seen just once. Sequenced material: peripheral blood mononuclear cells (PBMCs), taken when the disease was refractory, from a patient treated with antithyroid drugs. These receptors all stem from a female donor with Graves disease.

The chain combines TRBV28 with TRBJ2-3; D is unclear. CDR1 MDHEN and CDR2 SYDVKM come from the germline V gene. The CDR3 length is 14 residues. The ends were cut back, 5 bases at V and 2 bases at J, with 11 bases in the middle. DNA for the CDR3: TGTGCCAGCAGTCTAACCCGTAACACAGATACGCAGTATTTT. It encodes CASSLTRNTDTQYF.

This clonotype has at least ten counts. DNA for the CDR3: TGTGCCAGCACTCAAGCGGGGAGCTCCTACGAGCAGTACTTC. Translating it yields CASTQAGSSYEQYF. The genes are TRBV28 and TRBJ2-7, with TRBD2 identical over 7 bases. CDR3 length: 14 amino acids. The V gene's germline CDR1 is MDHEN and CDR2 SYDVKM. The ends lost 7 bases at V and 0 bases at J; junction bases unmatched: 6.

The J gene is TRBJ2-7, the V gene TRBV4-3; no clear D. The CDR3 contains 14 residues. CDR1 LGHNA and CDR2 YSLEER come from the germline V gene. The V gene lost 0 bases and the J gene lost 0 bases, with 6 bases spanning the gap. CDR3 nucleotides: TGCGCCAGCAGCCAAGATTGGGGCTCCTACGAGCAGTACTTC. Protein product: CASSQDWGSYEQYF.

The chain has TRBV12-3 or TRBV12-4 and TRBJ2-7; D not resolved. V was clipped by 5 bases and J by 0 bases, with 14 bases between them. The CDR3 extends over 15 amino acids. The CDR3 loop reads CASSPGWASSYEQYF. The CDR3 nucleotides read TGTGCCAGCAGTCCCGGGTGGGCTAGCTCCTACGAGCAGTACTTC.

V and J are TRBV29-1 and TRBJ1-6; D ambiguous. V was pared by 4 bases and J by 8 bases, with 9 bases between. The CDR3 has 12 amino acids. Looked up from germline, CDR1 is SQVTM and CDR2 is ANQGSEA. The CDR3 DNA is TGCAGCGTTGCGTTTGGGGATTCACCCCTCCACTTT. It codes for CSVAFGDSPLHF.